The rows below give T cell receptor beta chains drawn from one sample of a study of cytomegalovirus exposure and HLA in healthy donors. The repertoire was sequenced with immunoSEQ multiplex PCR; TCRdb's copy has only in-frame clones and lacks some. The profile covers 100,000 to 150,000 clones, with around 81% appearing a single time and roughly 1.2% taken by the ten largest. Material for sequencing was PBMCs. The source of these receptors is a female donor in good health and CMV-seronegative. CDR3s include the opening cysteine and the closing phenylalanine or tryptophan. Fields, in order: V gene, J gene, CDR3 length, clone size, D gene, CDR3 DNA, CDR3 protein. A D gene is named only where the DNA matches it firmly. Clone size is stated in some rows and not others, as once, few, many or a class when expanded.

V: TRBV10-3; J: TRBJ2-7; length: 13; size: NA; D: TRBD2; DNA: TGTGCCATCAGGGGACTAGCGGGCTACGAGCAGTACTTC; CDR3: CAIRGLAGYEQYF
V: TRBV6-1; J: TRBJ2-3; length: 19; size: NA; D: TRBD2; DNA: TGTGCCAGCAGTGAAAGGGGTCGGGGGGGGCGTCGAGGCACAGATACGCAGTATTTT; CDR3: CASSERGRGGRRGTDTQYF
V: TRBV30; J: TRBJ1-2; length: 15; size: NA; D: NA; DNA: TGTGCCTGGAGTGGACAGGCCTTAGCTAACTATGGCTACACCTTC; CDR3: CAWSGQALANYGYTF
V: TRBV5-1; J: TRBJ2-2; length: 15; size: NA; D: NA; DNA: TGCGCCAGCACAGCGGTCGTCGGGGACACCGGGGAGCTGTTTTTT; CDR3: CASTAVVGDTGELFF
V: TRBV5-1; J: TRBJ2-2; length: 14; size: NA; D: NA; DNA: TGCGCCAGCAGCCTGGACAGTTTGTCCGGGGAGCTGTTTTTT; CDR3: CASSLDSLSGELFF
V: TRBV5-1; J: TRBJ2-7; length: 15; size: NA; D: NA; DNA: TGCGCCAGCAGCTCTGGGGGGGCGGACTCCTACGAGCAGTACTTC; CDR3: CASSSGGADSYEQYF
V: TRBV30; J: TRBJ1-2; length: 13; size: NA; D: NA; DNA: TGTGCCTGGAGTGTAGAACAGACCTATGGCTACACCTTC; CDR3: CAWSVEQTYGYTF
V: TRBV5-1; J: TRBJ1-2; length: 14; size: NA; D: NA; DNA: TGCGCCAGCAGCTTGAGCGGGACAAGTTATGGCTACACCTTC; CDR3: CASSLSGTSYGYTF
V: TRBV5-1; J: TRBJ1-4; length: 13; size: once; D: NA; DNA: TGCGCCAGCAGCTCCTCCCCGGGGGAAAAACTGTTTTTT; CDR3: CASSSSPGEKLFF
V: TRBV29-1; J: TRBJ1-2; length: 12; size: NA; D: NA; DNA: TGCAGCGCGATCCATGGGAGATATGGCTACACCTTC; CDR3: CSAIHGRYGYTF
V: TRBV27; J: TRBJ2-7; length: 14; size: few; D: TRBD1; DNA: TGTGCCAGCAGTCTAATACGGGACAGTTACGAGCAGTACTTC; CDR3: CASSLIRDSYEQYF
V: TRBV10-3; J: TRBJ2-7; length: 17; size: NA; D: TRBD2; DNA: TGTGCCATCAGTGAGTCACGGACTAGCGGGGTATCCTACGAGCAGTACTTC; CDR3: CAISESRTSGVSYEQYF
V: TRBV7-9; J: TRBJ2-3; length: 15; size: NA; D: TRBD2; DNA: TGTTCCAGCAGCCGTAGCGGGGGGTCGGGAAATACGCAGTATTTT; CDR3: CSSSRSGGSGNTQYF
V: TRBV5-5; J: TRBJ2-5; length: 17; size: NA; D: TRBD1; DNA: TGTGCCAGCAGCTGGGGACAGGGTCGGGGGCTACAAGAGACCCAGTACTTC; CDR3: CASSWGQGRGLQETQYF
V: TRBV30; J: TRBJ2-5; length: 15; size: NA; D: NA; DNA: TGTGCCTGGAGTGTACCAGGACTCATAGAAGAGACCCAGTACTTC; CDR3: CAWSVPGLIEETQYF
V: TRBV11-2; J: TRBJ2-1; length: 15; size: NA; D: NA; DNA: TGTGCCAGCAGCTCCCCCGGCGGCTCTTTCAATGAGCAGTTCTTC; CDR3: CASSSPGGSFNEQFF
V: TRBV5-5; J: TRBJ1-2; length: 14; size: few; D: TRBD1; DNA: TGTGCCAGCAGCCCGGACAGGACTTTCTATGGCTACACCTTC; CDR3: CASSPDRTFYGYTF
V: TRBV6-4; J: TRBJ2-1; length: 15; size: NA; D: TRBD2; DNA: TGTGCCAGCAGTACCACTAGCGGGGTTGGTAATGAGCAGTTCTTC; CDR3: CASSTTSGVGNEQFF
V: TRBV30; J: TRBJ1-2; length: 13; size: NA; D: NA; DNA: TGTGCCTGGAGTCCCTTTCCTCTTAATGGCTACACCTTC; CDR3: CAWSPFPLNGYTF
V: TRBV6-5; J: TRBJ2-1; length: 14; size: once; D: TRBD2; DNA: TGTGCCAGCAGCCGGGGGGTAGAACATAATGAGCAGTTCTTC; CDR3: CASSRGVEHNEQFF
V: TRBV28; J: TRBJ2-1; length: 15; size: NA; D: TRBD1; DNA: TGTGCCAGCAGTTTACTATCCAACTCCAGGGGGCTAGAGTTCTTC; CDR3: CASSLLSNSRGLEFF
V: TRBV20-1; J: TRBJ1-1; length: 11; size: NA; D: NA; DNA: TGCAGTGTGGGAGGTGACACTGAAGCTTTCTTT; CDR3: CSVGGDTEAFF
V: TRBV6-6; J: TRBJ2-5; length: 16; size: NA; D: TRBD2; DNA: TGTGCCAGCAGTTACGTGCGGGAGGCCCTCCAAGAGACCCAGTACTTC; CDR3: CASSYVREALQETQYF
V: TRBV5-1; J: TRBJ2-7; length: 15; size: NA; D: TRBD1; DNA: TGCGCCAGCAGCTTGGGGACAGGAGCAACCTACGAGCAGTACTTC; CDR3: CASSLGTGATYEQYF
V: TRBV2; J: TRBJ2-1; length: 15; size: NA; D: TRBD1; DNA: TGTGCCAGCAGTCGGGACAGGGGCGACGTAAATGAGCAGTTCTTC; CDR3: CASSRDRGDVNEQFF
V: TRBV6-1; J: TRBJ2-7; length: 14; size: NA; D: TRBD2; DNA: TGTGCCAGCCAAGTGCCGGGAGGCACCTACGAGCAGTACTTC; CDR3: CASQVPGGTYEQYF
V: TRBV9; J: TRBJ2-1; length: 16; size: NA; D: TRBD2; DNA: TGTGCCAGCAGCGCAGGGACTAGCAGCCCTAGTGGGGAGCAGTTCTTC; CDR3: CASSAGTSSPSGEQFF
V: TRBV19; J: TRBJ2-2; length: 15; size: NA; D: TRBD2; DNA: TGTGCCAGCCGACTAGCGGGGGTTCCCACCGGGGAGCTGTTTTTT; CDR3: CASRLAGVPTGELFF
V: TRBV7-2; J: TRBJ1-2; length: 14; size: NA; D: TRBD1; DNA: TGTGCCAGCAGCGTAACAGGGGACGACTATGGCTACACCTTC; CDR3: CASSVTGDDYGYTF
V: TRBV2; J: TRBJ2-7; length: 13; size: few; D: NA; DNA: TGTGCCAGCAGGCCCGGACTGCCGGACGAGCAGTACTTC; CDR3: CASRPGLPDEQYF
V: TRBV28; J: TRBJ2-7; length: 14; size: NA; D: TRBD2; DNA: TGTGCCAGCAGCTGGGGAGCGGGAGGGAGAGAGCAGTACTTC; CDR3: CASSWGAGGREQYF
V: TRBV6-4; J: TRBJ1-2; length: 14; size: NA; D: TRBD1; DNA: TGTGCCAGCAGTCCGGACAGGAGTGGCTATGGCTACACCTTC; CDR3: CASSPDRSGYGYTF
V: TRBV6-1; J: TRBJ2-3; length: 14; size: NA; D: NA; DNA: TGTGCCAGCAGTGAGCTAGATTTAACAGATACGCAGTATTTT; CDR3: CASSELDLTDTQYF
V: TRBV6-1; J: TRBJ1-1; length: 14; size: NA; D: TRBD1; DNA: TGTGCCAGCAGTTTGACAGGGGTAGGGACTGAAGCTTTCTTT; CDR3: CASSLTGVGTEAFF
V: TRBV18; J: TRBJ1-5; length: 15; size: NA; D: TRBD1; DNA: TGTGCCAGCTCATCAACAGGGGGCGCAAGTCAGCCCCAGCATTTT; CDR3: CASSSTGGASQPQHF
V: TRBV7-6; J: TRBJ2-6; length: 16; size: few; D: NA; DNA: TGTGCCAGCAGCTTAGTGCCGGGCTCTGGGGCCAACGTCCTGACTTTC; CDR3: CASSLVPGSGANVLTF
V: TRBV13; J: TRBJ2-7; length: 15; size: NA; D: TRBD2; DNA: TGTGCCAGCAGCGGACCCGGGACTAGCTCCCACGAGCAGTACTTC; CDR3: CASSGPGTSSHEQYF
V: TRBV2; J: TRBJ2-7; length: 13; size: NA; D: TRBD2; DNA: TGTGCCAGCGCCGAGCGGGAGTCCTACGAGCAGTACTTC; CDR3: CASAERESYEQYF
V: TRBV9; J: TRBJ1-1; length: 15; size: few; D: NA; DNA: TGTGCCAGCAGCGAGGACTTTAACGCGAACACTGAAGCTTTCTTT; CDR3: CASSEDFNANTEAFF
V: TRBV13; J: TRBJ2-5; length: 16; size: NA; D: TRBD1; DNA: TGTGCCAGCAGCGGGGGGCAGGGACAGGCGGAAGAGACCCAGTACTTC; CDR3: CASSGGQGQAEETQYF
V: TRBV2; J: TRBJ2-6; length: 14; size: few; D: NA; DNA: TGTGCCAGCAGTGAATCGGCTGGGGCCAACGTCCTGACTTTC; CDR3: CASSESAGANVLTF
V: TRBV6-5; J: TRBJ1-6; length: 13; size: NA; D: NA; DNA: TGTGCCAGCGGGCGGGGTAGTAATTCACCCCTCCACTTT; CDR3: CASGRGSNSPLHF
V: TRBV10-3; J: TRBJ2-3; length: 13; size: NA; D: NA; DNA: TGTGCCATCAAGGACGCGAGCGGAGATACGCAGTATTTT; CDR3: CAIKDASGDTQYF
V: TRBV2; J: TRBJ1-4; length: 14; size: NA; D: TRBD1; DNA: TGTGCCAGCAGGCCCGGGACAGTTAATGAAAAACTGTTTTTT; CDR3: CASRPGTVNEKLFF
V: TRBV15; J: TRBJ1-1; length: 14; size: NA; D: NA; DNA: TGTGCCACCAGCAGAGGGGCGGGGAACACTGAAGCTTTCTTT; CDR3: CATSRGAGNTEAFF
V: TRBV28; J: TRBJ2-7; length: 16; size: NA; D: NA; DNA: TGTGCCAGCAGTTCCCCGGGGCGGGGTCGGAACTACGAGCAGTACTTC; CDR3: CASSSPGRGRNYEQYF
V: TRBV6-1; J: TRBJ1-2; length: 14; size: NA; D: TRBD1; DNA: TGTGCCAGCAGTACGACAGGGGATGGTTATGGCTACACCTTC; CDR3: CASSTTGDGYGYTF
V: TRBV2; J: TRBJ2-1; length: 12; size: NA; D: NA; DNA: TGTGCCAGCAGTCGGGAGACCAATGAGCAGTTCTTC; CDR3: CASSRETNEQFF
V: TRBV28; J: TRBJ2-7; length: 14; size: few; D: TRBD2; DNA: TGTGCCAGTGAACTAGCGGGAGGATCCCACGAGCAGTACTTC; CDR3: CASELAGGSHEQYF
V: TRBV27; J: TRBJ2-2; length: 14; size: once; D: NA; DNA: TGTGCCAGCGCTAAGACAGAGAACACCGGGGAGCTGTTTTTT; CDR3: CASAKTENTGELFF
V: TRBV19; J: TRBJ2-3; length: 16; size: NA; D: TRBD1; DNA: TGTGCCAGTAGTAAACCGGGACAGGGGTTCGGAGATACGCAGTATTTT; CDR3: CASSKPGQGFGDTQYF
V: TRBV5-1; J: TRBJ2-7; length: 16; size: NA; D: NA; DNA: TGCGCCAGCAGCTTCAAACCCCAGACAGGAGCCTACGAGCAGTACTTC; CDR3: CASSFKPQTGAYEQYF
V: TRBV5-4; J: TRBJ1-2; length: 14; size: NA; D: NA; DNA: TGTGCCAGCAGCCCGGACAGTACTAACTATGGCTACACCTTC; CDR3: CASSPDSTNYGYTF
V: TRBV5-1; J: TRBJ2-7; length: 12; size: NA; D: NA; DNA: TGCGCCAGCAGCTTGGGACGGGGCGAGCAGTACTTC; CDR3: CASSLGRGEQYF
V: TRBV30; J: TRBJ2-7; length: 11; size: few; D: NA; DNA: TGTGCCTGGACGGAAGGAGGAGAGCAGTACTTC; CDR3: CAWTEGGEQYF
V: TRBV6-1; J: TRBJ2-1; length: 17; size: once; D: TRBD1; DNA: TGTGCCAGCAGTGAGAGAGAGGGGACAGCTCACTACAATGAGCAGTTCTTC; CDR3: CASSEREGTAHYNEQFF
V: TRBV10-2; J: TRBJ1-1; length: 15; size: NA; D: TRBD1; DNA: TGCGCCAGCAGTGAATGGCAGGGGGAGAACACTGAAGCTTTCTTT; CDR3: CASSEWQGENTEAFF
V: TRBV5-6; J: TRBJ2-5; length: 11; size: once; D: NA; DNA: TGTGCCAGCAGCTCCTCGGGGACCCAGTACTTC; CDR3: CASSSSGTQYF
V: TRBV11-2; J: TRBJ2-1; length: 16; size: NA; D: TRBD1; DNA: TGTGCCAGCAGCGAGGGACAGGGTTACTTCGGGTCCGGGCAGTTCTTC; CDR3: CASSEGQGYFGSGQFF